The source of this T cell receptor (beta chain) is a study of control samples from healthy donors and cancer patients. V was pared by 0 bases and J by 0 bases, with 10 bases between. The CDR3 loop spans 17 amino acids. Germline values: CDR1 SGHRS, CDR2 YFSETQ. The protocol was immunoSEQ multiplex PCR, while the TCRdb copy is restricted to in-frame clones and leaves out a portion. This table has 80,000 to 85,000 clones, over 75% appearing once. J is TRBJ2-6 and V is TRBV5-1; D uncertain. The clonotype was recovered from a woman aged 45-60 years in good health. The specimen was blood. In DNA form, the CDR3 reads TGCGCCAGCAGCTTGGATCAATTCGCCTCTGGGGCCAACGTCCTGACTTTC. Translation: CASSLDQFASGANVLTF.